The 13 T cell receptor beta chains given below trace back to one sample, sequenced in a study of cytomegalovirus exposure and HLA in healthy donors. 13 Jbeta primers and 60 Vbeta primers were used for the PCR. Profiling relied on immunoSEQ multiplex PCR, and the TCRdb table lists in-frame clones only, not all of them. The table shows some 160,000 clones, with over 60% occurring only once. Input material: PBMCs. These receptor sequences come from a woman between 25 and 40 years old in good health and CMV-seronegative.

V is TRBV5-1 and J is TRBJ2-1, with 7 bases aligning to TRBD1. Trimming at V came to 0 bases and at J to 5 bases, leaving 5 bases not matched to a gene. The CDR3 contains 15 residues. Germline CDR1 and CDR2: SGHRS and YFSETQ. The CDR3 coding sequence is TGCGCCAGCAGCTTGGAAGGGGGCCGACACAATGAGCAGTTCTTC. It specifies CASSLEGGRHNEQFF.

V is TRBV2 and J is TRBJ2-3; D possibly corresponds to TRBD1 (6 bases). The ends were cut back, 3 bases at V and 9 bases at J, with 16 bases in the middle. Germline V gene data show CDR1 as SNHLY and CDR2 as FYNNEI. CDR3 length: 14 residues. The CDR3 loop is CASSEDRATDTQYF. CDR3 nucleotide sequence: TGTGCCAGCAGTGAGGACAGAGCGACTGACACGCAGTATTTT.

This chain links TRBV6-6 with TRBJ1-2, with TRBD1 matching over 7 bases. Germline V gene sequence: CDR1 MNHNY, CDR2 SVGAGI (reference sequence). There are 16 residues in the CDR3. The ends lost 5 bases at V and 4 bases at J; junction bases unmatched: 13. DNA for the CDR3: TGTGCCAGCAGTCCCTATTCGCAGGGGGTTAGCTATGGCTACACCTTC. Amino acids: CASSPYSQGVSYGYTF.

This clone was observed a handful of times. The chain has TRBV5-1 and TRBJ2-3; a possible D gene is TRBD1 (6 bases). The CDR3 has 15 residues. The V and J ends lost 0 bases and 6 bases respectively, with 14 bases between them. Germline V gene lookup returns CDR1 SGHRS and CDR2 YFSETQ. This chain's CDR3 is CASSLVQGRSDTQYF. In DNA form, the CDR3 reads TGCGCCAGCAGCTTGGTACAGGGAAGATCCGATACGCAGTATTTT.

The rearrangement joins TRBV2 to TRBJ1-5, with 7 nucleotides matching TRBD1. The length of the CDR3 is 14 residues. The V and J ends lost 2 bases and 6 bases, in that order; junction bases with no gene match: 4. Germline V lookup: CDR1 SNHLY, CDR2 FYNNEI. CDR3 region: CASSETGVGQPQHF. The CDR3 region has the DNA TGTGCCAGCAGTGAAACAGGGGTCGGTCAGCCCCAGCATTTT.

This clone has a handful of counts. The V call is TRBV4-1, the J call TRBJ2-1, with 7 bases matching TRBD2. This CDR3 spans 16 amino acids. V shed 4 bases, J shed 12 bases, and the junction held 18 bases outside the gene matches. Germline lookup yields CDR1 MGHRA and CDR2 YSYEKL. CDR3: CASSLEPAGLPPGQFF. The CDR3 DNA reads as TGCGCCAGCAGCCTCGAGCCAGCGGGGCTTCCACCCGGGCAGTTCTTC.

The chain couples TRBV6-6 to TRBJ2-7; 9 positions match TRBD2. Germline V gene lookup returns CDR1 MNHNY and CDR2 SVGAGI (reference sequence). The CDR3 length is 14 residues. V lost 4 bases, J lost 1 base, and 2 bases stayed unmatched. CDR3 loop: CASSSLAGSYEQYF. In DNA form, the CDR3 reads TGTGCCAGCAGTTCGCTAGCGGGGTCCTACGAGCAGTACTTC.

This clone is a singleton in its sample. The DNA for the CDR3 is TGTGCCAGCAGCCTCGACAGGGGTGTCGAAGCTTTCTTT. This sequence encodes CASSLDRGVEAFF. V usage is TRBV7-3 and J usage is TRBJ1-1; 8 positions match TRBD1. V trimming: 5 bases; J trimming: 8 bases; junction bases outside the gene matches: 7. This CDR3 region has 13 residues. Germline CDR1 SGHTA, CDR2 FQGTGA.

This sequence joins TRBV5-1 and TRBJ2-1; weak D call: TRBD2 (5 bases). V gave up 1 base and J gave up 8 bases, with 10 bases separating them. In germline, CDR1 is SGHRS, CDR2 YFSETQ. CDR3 size: 13 residues. CDR3 in amino acids: CASSLSSWDEQFF. The CDR3 DNA reads as TGCGCCAGCAGCTTGTCTAGCTGGGATGAGCAGTTCTTC.

This chain connects TRBV30 to TRBJ1-2, with D perhaps matching TRBD1 (6 bases). Trimming took off 5 bases at V and 8 bases at J, with 18 bases between the two ends. The CDR3 totals 13 residues. Germline CDR1 is GTSNPN and CDR2 is SVGIG (reference sequence). The CDR3 bases are TGTGCCTGGCATAAAACGGGACATAGAGGCTACACCTTC. Its protein is CAWHKTGHRGYTF. The whole variable domain, remainder taken from reference TRBV30 and TRBJ1-2, is SQTIHQWPATLVQPVGSPLSLECTVEGTSNPNLYWYRQAAGRGLQLLFYSVGIGQISSEVPQNLSASRPQDRQFILSSKKLLLSDSGFYLCAWHKTGHRGYTFGSGTRLTVV.

The genes are TRBV11-1 and TRBJ1-1; 8 bases are a match to TRBD1. From germline, CDR1 is SGHAT and CDR2 FQDESV (reference sequence). V shed 5 bases and J 13 bases; nucleotides not matched to a gene: 9. The CDR3 loop spans 12 amino acids. Here the CDR3 DNA reads TGTGCCAGCAGCCTACGGGACAGGCAAGTTTTCTTT. This sequence encodes CASSLRDRQVFF.

The chain employs TRBV2 and TRBJ1-1; TRBD1 agrees at 8 bases. The CDR3 extends over 14 amino acids. Trimming removed 7 bases from V and 0 bases from J; junction bases left unmatched: 4. From germline, CDR1 is SNHLY and CDR2 FYNNEI. The CDR3 DNA sequence: TGTGCCAGCAACTTACAGGGGGTGAACACTGAAGCTTTCTTT. This gives the protein CASNLQGVNTEAFF. The variable domain in full, with the rest retrieved from reference TRBV2 and TRBJ1-1, is EPEVTQTPSHQVTQMGQEVILRCVPISNHLYFYWYRQILGQKVEFLVSFYNNEISEKSEIFDDQFSVERPDGSNFTLKIRSTKLEDSAMYFCASNLQGVNTEAFFGQGTRLTVV.

This chain uses TRBV7-9 with TRBJ2-7; 10 nucleotides agree with TRBD1. Germline V gene lookup returns CDR1 SEHNR and CDR2 FQNEAQ (reference sequence). The CDR3 is 17 amino acids. V lost 5 bases, J lost 0 bases, and 10 bases stayed unmatched. CDR3 region: CASSPWTGGPSSYEQYF. The CDR3 DNA sequence: TGTGCCAGCAGCCCCTGGACAGGGGGGCCTAGCTCCTACGAGCAGTACTTC.